This TCR beta chain appears in the sequencing data of a study of beta chain features in type 1 diabetes. Study-wide background: Cells sorted and examined across all samples totaled roughly 98 million. Study-wide results and limits: Type 1 diabetes patients had moderately but significantly shorter TCRB CDR3s in all four CD4+ subsets. The similarity of naive, central memory and Treg TCRB repertoires appeared greater among patients than among healthy donors. cDNA-based reads could over-represent cells with high TCR expression.

Expressed TCRB transcripts were sequenced after all isolated RNA was converted to cDNA. The data were produced by immunoSEQ multiplex PCR, yet TCRdb's version contains in-frame clones alone and is incomplete. The data hold under 250,000 clones, with more than 11% observed a single time. Every donor provided one heparinised blood draw, which averaged approximately 100 mL. The CDR3 extends over 13 amino acids. The J segment lost 8 bases and the V segment lost 6 bases, leaving 7 bases of the junction unmatched. Germline CDR1 is SNHLY and CDR2 is FYNNEI. This clone was found a few times. What it binds is unknown.

Sequenced input: naive CD4+ T cells from blood. The TCR was taken from a man aged 30 to 45 with type 1 diabetes. This chain connects TRBV2 to TRBJ2-1; 7 bases are shared with TRBD1. CDR3 nucleotides: TGTGCCAGCAGCCGTGACAGGGAGTATGAGCAGTTCTTC. Protein: CASSRDREYEQFF. The whole variable domain, filled in from reference TRBV2 and TRBJ2-1, reads EPEVTQTPSHQVTQMGQEVILRCVPISNHLYFYWYRQILGQKVEFLVSFYNNEISEKSEIFDDQFSVERPDGSNFTLKIRSTKLEDSAMYFCASSRDREYEQFFGPGTRLTVL.